This entry features one T cell receptor beta chain sequence. Its cognate antigen is unknown. Survey-level resolution applied to immunoSEQ assay v3.0. Clones were sequenced by immunoSEQ multiplex PCR, and TCRdb holds only the in-frame ones, with some missing. The sample has tens of thousands of clones, 90% to 95% seen once. The sample is drawn from a study of long-term antiretroviral therapy in people with HIV. Whole-study results and caveats: Against controls, HIV repertoires showed narrower ranges of CDR3 length.

V shed 4 bases and J 0 bases; nucleotides not matched to a gene: 2. Germline V gene data show CDR1 as LNHDA and CDR2 as SQIVND (reference sequence). The CDR3 runs 15 residues. The starting material was unsorted PBMCs, obtained 3.7 years after starting antiretroviral therapy. The TCR sequence derives from a woman between 50 and 59 years old with HIV. J is TRBJ2-1 and V is TRBV19; 8 bases align to TRBD1. CDR3 protein: CASSRQGPSYNEQFF. CDR3 in DNA: TGTGCCAGTAGTAGACAGGGGCCCTCCTACAATGAGCAGTTCTTC.